The entry that follows covers one TCR beta chain sequence. Produced via immunoSEQ multiplex PCR; TCRdb's table is partial and in-frame only. The table records some 150,000 clones, around 94% of them present only once. The data were taken from a study of control samples from healthy donors and cancer patients. The CDR3 totals 15 residues. CDR1 is GTSNPN, CDR2 SVGIG, per germline (reference sequence). The ends lost 3 bases at V and 7 bases at J; junction bases unmatched: 12. This receptor was identified in a man aged 60 to 75 with colorectal cancer. The sequenced sample was PBMCs. The V call is TRBV30, the J call TRBJ1-5, with 7 bases lining up with TRBD1. Here the CDR3 DNA reads TGTGCCTGGAGCCGTCAGACAGGGCAAGGGCAGCCCCAGCATTTT. It is translated as CAWSRQTGQGQPQHF.